This T cell receptor beta chain was captured in a study of cytomegalovirus exposure and HLA in healthy donors. The study, taken as a whole, reports: Association with HLA alleles at 0.05 false discovery rate was found for 16,951 TCR beta sequences in a later analysis.

PCR employed 60 Vbeta and 13 Jbeta primers. Some clones are missing from TCRdb's copy, which holds only in-frame ones; the method was immunoSEQ multiplex PCR. The table lists more than 150,000 clones, 75% to 80% of them singletons. This clone came up a few times. What it recognizes is unknown. This clonotype was obtained from a man in his forties or fifties in good health and CMV-seropositive. Sequenced input: PBMCs.

The CDR3 nucleotides read TGCGCCAGCAGCCAAGAGACAGGGGCTGGGGCCAACGTCCTGACTTTC. It yields the protein CASSQETGAGANVLTF. The rearrangement joins TRBV4-1 to TRBJ2-6; 8 nucleotides line up with TRBD1. CDR1 is MGHRA and CDR2 is YSYEKL in the germline V gene. CDR3 length: 16 residues. Germline trimming cut 0 bases from V and 2 bases from J; bases unmatched to any gene: 0.